This TCR beta chain was obtained from a study of cytomegalovirus exposure and HLA in healthy donors (dated by TCRdb to about 2017). Context from the whole study: An earlier analysis of 587 of the donors reported 276 Gb of sequence data and 95 million to 140 million unique TCR beta sequences obtained from around 190 million T cells. Around 300 gigabases of sequencing data and tens of millions of unique TCR sequences were included in an early release covering 550 to 650 HLA-typed donors. Of the roughly 390 genotyped donors, less than 85% were placed in the genetic ancestry cluster associated with self-reported Caucasian donors. The study was designed to test whether signatures of past pathogen exposure could be identified by cataloging public T cell receptors. The study used immunosequencing to profile the T cell repertoires of 666 subjects and linked those repertoires to cytomegalovirus serostatus. A separate validation cohort of roughly 130 different subjects was used in addition to the 666-subject first cohort. To predict cytomegalovirus infection status, the study brought together high-throughput TCR immunosequencing, statistical association of individual TCRs with disease status, and machine learning. A later analysis re-analyzed previously published TCR beta repertoires from several hundred donors and added high-resolution HLA genotyping to study TCR occurrence patterns. Rather than drawing on any new phenotypic data, the later analysis identified candidate immune exposures from TCR beta sequences and the way those sequences occurred across donors. An earlier analysis of 587 of the donors used high-throughput TCR beta sequencing to judge whether each TCR beta V gene segment behaved as functional or pseudogenic. Alongside the repertoire data, information on donor age, sex, ethnicity and CMV serostatus was compiled. A later genetic analysis took genome-wide SNP genotypes for about 55% of the roughly 670 donors and used that subset as a discovery cohort. All discovery cohort repertoires had been generated on a single sequencing platform. HLA typing covered class I and class II loci at four-digit resolution. The number of donors typed differed by locus, with roughly 629-640 for A, B, C, DRB1 and DQB1, approximately 500 for DQA1, approximately 580 for DPA1, and approximately 470 for DPB1. Because of strong linkage in the cohort, roughly five DR-DQ haplotypes were treated as single units for association and clustering. Among under 450 genotyped donors of the cohort, an average of about 240,000 unique TCR beta nucleotide sequences were sequenced per donor, roughly 18% of them non-productive. Study-wide findings and limitations: Sequencing depth was assumed to be roughly uniform across donors in the presence/absence analyses, though that assumption may not hold. According to a later analysis, TCR association rates differed among HLA loci, with DRB1 alleles showing the most associated TCRs and HLA-C alleles showing the fewest. Most TCR sequences were seen in very few donors, while some public TCRs were found in many individuals. An earlier analysis of 587 of the donors showed that most TCR beta V segments appeared in productive rearrangements either about 87% or about 30% of the time, which broadly matched IMGT annotations. The authors suggested that the approach could potentially be extended to other disease states and immunological phenotypes. Most CMV-associated TCR beta chains appeared to be HLA-restricted in a later analysis, and the HLA associations seemed to be driven largely by CMV exposure. Some IMGT-functional V segments, including TRBV6-2 and TRBV6-3, could not be distinguished by the 87-base-pair reads and were therefore excluded. In a later analysis, about 16,000 TCR beta sequences were associated with specific HLA alleles at a false discovery rate of 0.05. Linkage disequilibrium might explain the correlated functional status among segregating V segments, but an unknown experimental factor could not be excluded. Approximately 16 rarely observed V segments, including chromosome 9 orphons, were excluded from the earlier analysis of some 590 of the donors because counts were too low. An association between a missense DCLRE1C variant and V-gene and J-gene trimming of TCR beta chains was found in a later genetic analysis and replicated in an independent cohort. The sequencing pipeline was judged likely to have produced a cluster of highly shared sequence variants as a technical artifact. When HLA alleles, especially DR and DQ, strongly co-occurred, TCR associations were difficult to assign to individual alleles. Compared with the approximately 710-donor mean, donors in an Asian-associated ancestry cluster had fewer N-insertions in productive TCRs, according to a later genetic analysis. According to a later analysis, parvovirus B19, influenza, CMV and Epstein-Barr virus appeared linked to several top co-occurrence clusters. In this cohort, only TCR beta chains were sequenced, and detectable features were limited by the absence of alpha or paired-chain data. Because some donors lacked HLA typing at each locus, the association tests relied only on the typed subset. A later analysis found that HLA-associated TCR beta chains were more clonally expanded and had lower generation probabilities than equally common non-associated chains. Immune exposure information for the cohort was limited to CMV serostatus. In vitro tests confirmed that a few of the cytomegalovirus-associated TCR beta chains recognize cytomegalovirus antigens. The study gave a list of about 160 TCR beta chains associated with cytomegalovirus. A further reported finding was that TCR beta sequences accurately predicted the HLA-A and HLA-B alleles for most subjects in the first cohort. In both the original and validation cohorts, the classifier was reported to diagnose cytomegalovirus status with high specificity and sensitivity.

The cohort comprised around 700 healthy bone marrow donors. At the time of sampling, every cohort member was nominally healthy, though immune exposures that went unrecorded were likely present. The donor was CMV seropositive and belonged to the group of around 300 seropositive cohort members. Every donor gave a peripheral blood sample, and the peripheral blood mononuclear cells from that sample were used for TCR beta sequencing. The Qiagen DNeasy Blood Extraction Kit was used to extract genomic DNA from the blood cell samples. Library preparation was by the immunoSEQ multiplex PCR assay. The multiplex PCR relied on a mix of 60 forward primers for TCR Vbeta segments and 13 reverse primers for TCR Jbeta segments. Amplification of the CDR3 region of rearranged TCR beta genes was performed with a multiplex PCR assay on genomic DNA. Amplified TCR beta libraries were sequenced as 87-base-pair reads on the Illumina HiSeq System. Processing in the source paper ran as follows. A later analysis tallied 70 million to 100 million unique TCR beta chains across the 666 repertoires, and some 10 million of those chains were shared by two or more donors. To remove PCR and sequencing errors, raw reads were error-corrected and collapsed into unique sequences using a nearest-neighbor algorithm that merged closely related sequences. V, D and J gene segments were assigned by aligning CDR3 sequences to IMGT reference sequences. For a sequence to be retained, at least a six-nucleotide match to both a V gene segment and a J gene segment was required. Rearrangements were classified as productive when the CDR3 lacked stop codons and remained in frame with V and J, and all other rearrangements were classified as non-productive. Following IMGT convention, CDR3 was defined as the stretch from the second conserved V-encoded cysteine up to the conserved J-encoded phenylalanine. The earlier analysis of 500 to 750 of the donors excluded any sequence lacking an unambiguous match to a single V gene segment. In an earlier analysis of several hundred of the donors, V segments were called functional above 56.7% productive rearrangements and were called segregating when the between-donor standard deviation exceeded 5%. To diagnose cytomegalovirus status from the catalog of TCR beta chain sequences, a statistical classification framework was built. In a later analysis, V and J genes were assigned by comparing TCR nucleotide sequences against IMGT/GENE-DB human TR gene sequences. Using the TCRdist pipeline, a later analysis assigned CDR3 sequences along with most-parsimonious VDJ recombination scenarios. In a later analysis, each TCR beta chain was defined by its CDR3 amino acid sequence together with its V-gene family, and reads lacking a unique V-gene family were excluded. In a later analysis, 450 to 600 highly shared, low-generation-probability nucleotide sequences were removed to address suspected cross-contamination and a sequencing artifact. A later analysis calculated a clonal expansion index for each public chain from normalized within-repertoire ranks of inferred template counts. Generation probabilities in a later analysis came from a VDJ recombination model fitted to out-of-frame rearrangements, and those results were checked against IGoR. Hypergeometric tests were used in a later analysis to score TCR-TCR, TCR-HLA and TCR-CMV co-occurrence, with a repertoire-size bias correction applied to the TCR pairs. In a later analysis, false discovery rates were estimated by permuting HLA or CMV assignments 20 times. In a later analysis, co-occurring TCRs were grouped using DBSCAN, and TCRdist sequence similarity was added for clustering within HLA-allele-positive subsets. Repertoires with fewer than 30,000 or more than 120,000 public chains were left out of co-occurrence clustering, as were a handful of repertoires with anomalous nucleotide sharing. Imported from immuneACCESS, the table was reduced by TCRdb to in-frame sequences with V and J called. These copies leave out some clones; in studies compared against another copy, an unresolved V gene accounts for under half, and the cause of the remainder is not known. V, J and clone size are taken as reported in that table, and D and trimming were inferred from the DNA itself. The sample records about 190,000 clones, about 77% of which are singletons. The ten largest account for approximately 5% of the sample.

A note on this clone: What this receptor recognizes is not known. Base qualities are not recorded, but no much larger clone differs from it by a single base.

From the cysteine up to the phenylalanine, the CDR3 has a length of 14 residues. Just CDR3 DNA is preserved here, 42 bases in frame from base 1. The trim is 4 bases for V and 3 bases for J, with a gap of 12 bases between the germline ends. CDR1 and CDR2 (MNHEY, SVGAGI) derive from the germline V gene. Specimen: PBMCs. This receptor chain uses TRBV6-5 and TRBJ1-1; the D gene is perhaps TRBD1, from 5 matching bases. The clonotype was recovered from a man between 25 and 39 years old in good health and CMV-seropositive. The CDR3 sequence is CASSSRGDDTEAFF. The sequence in DNA is TGTGCCAGCAGTTCCCGGGGGGACGACACTGAAGCTTTCTTT.